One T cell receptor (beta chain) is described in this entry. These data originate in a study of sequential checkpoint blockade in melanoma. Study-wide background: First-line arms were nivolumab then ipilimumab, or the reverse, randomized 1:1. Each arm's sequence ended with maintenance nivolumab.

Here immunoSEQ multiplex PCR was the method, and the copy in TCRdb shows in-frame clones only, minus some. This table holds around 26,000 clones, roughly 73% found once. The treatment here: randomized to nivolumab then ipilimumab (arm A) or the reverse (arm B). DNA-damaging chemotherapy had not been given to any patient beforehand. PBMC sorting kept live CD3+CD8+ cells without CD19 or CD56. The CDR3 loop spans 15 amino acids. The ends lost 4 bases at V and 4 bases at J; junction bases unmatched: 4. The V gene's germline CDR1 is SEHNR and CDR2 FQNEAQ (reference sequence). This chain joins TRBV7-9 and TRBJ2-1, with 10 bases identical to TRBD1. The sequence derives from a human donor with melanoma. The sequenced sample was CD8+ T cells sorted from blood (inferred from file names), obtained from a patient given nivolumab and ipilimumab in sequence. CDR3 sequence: CASSSGQGGYNEQFF. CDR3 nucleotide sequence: TGTGCCAGCAGCTCAGGACAGGGGGGTTACAATGAGCAGTTCTTC.